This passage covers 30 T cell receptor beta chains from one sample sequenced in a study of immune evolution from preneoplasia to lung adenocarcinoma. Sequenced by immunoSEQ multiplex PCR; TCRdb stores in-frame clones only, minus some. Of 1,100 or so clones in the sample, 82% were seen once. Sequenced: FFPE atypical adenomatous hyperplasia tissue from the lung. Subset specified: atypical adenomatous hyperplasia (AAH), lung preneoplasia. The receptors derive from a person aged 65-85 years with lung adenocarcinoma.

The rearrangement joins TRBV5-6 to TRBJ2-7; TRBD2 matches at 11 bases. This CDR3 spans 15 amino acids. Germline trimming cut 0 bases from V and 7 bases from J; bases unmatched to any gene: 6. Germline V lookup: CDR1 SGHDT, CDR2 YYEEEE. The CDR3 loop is CASSLELAGVYEQYF. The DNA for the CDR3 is TGTGCCAGCAGCTTGGAACTAGCGGGAGTATATGAGCAGTACTTC.

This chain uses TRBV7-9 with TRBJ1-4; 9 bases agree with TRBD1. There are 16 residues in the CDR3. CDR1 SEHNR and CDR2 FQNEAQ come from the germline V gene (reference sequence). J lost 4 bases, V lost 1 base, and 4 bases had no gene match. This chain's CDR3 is CASSLVTGGFNEKLFF. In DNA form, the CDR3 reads TGTGCCAGCAGCTTAGTTACAGGGGGCTTTAATGAAAAACTGTTTTTT.

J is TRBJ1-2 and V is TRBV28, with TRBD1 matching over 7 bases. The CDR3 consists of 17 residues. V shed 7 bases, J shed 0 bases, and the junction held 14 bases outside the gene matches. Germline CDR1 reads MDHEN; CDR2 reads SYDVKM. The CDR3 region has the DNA TGTGCCAGCACCCCGGGACAGATTTTACTCGCTAACTATGGCTACACCTTC. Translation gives CASTPGQILLANYGYTF.

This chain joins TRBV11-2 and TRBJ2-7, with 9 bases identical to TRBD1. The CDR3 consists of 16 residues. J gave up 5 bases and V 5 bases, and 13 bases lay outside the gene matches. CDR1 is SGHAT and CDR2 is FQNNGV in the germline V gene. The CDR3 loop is CASSTRPTGGAHEQYF. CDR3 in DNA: TGTGCCAGCAGCACCCGTCCTACAGGGGGCGCCCACGAGCAGTACTTC.

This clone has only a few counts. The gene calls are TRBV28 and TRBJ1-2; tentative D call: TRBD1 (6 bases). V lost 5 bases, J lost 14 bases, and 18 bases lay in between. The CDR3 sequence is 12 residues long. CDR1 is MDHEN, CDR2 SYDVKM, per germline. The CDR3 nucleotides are TGTGCCAGCAGTCCTCCCCGGGGGGCTAATACCTTC. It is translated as CASSPPRGANTF.

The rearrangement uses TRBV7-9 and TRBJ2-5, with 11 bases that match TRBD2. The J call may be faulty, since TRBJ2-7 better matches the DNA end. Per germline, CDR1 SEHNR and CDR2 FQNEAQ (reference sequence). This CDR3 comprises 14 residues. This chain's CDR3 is CASSEGLAAYEQYF. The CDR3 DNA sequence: TGTGCCAGCAGCGAGGGACTAGCGGCCTACGAGCAGTACTTC.

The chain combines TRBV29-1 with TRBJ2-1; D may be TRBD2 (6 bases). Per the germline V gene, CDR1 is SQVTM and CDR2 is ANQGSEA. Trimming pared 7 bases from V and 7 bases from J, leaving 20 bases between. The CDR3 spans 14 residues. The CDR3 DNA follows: TGCAGCGCACACGGGAGTGCAGAGGGGAATGAGCAGTTCTTC. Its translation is CSAHGSAEGNEQFF.

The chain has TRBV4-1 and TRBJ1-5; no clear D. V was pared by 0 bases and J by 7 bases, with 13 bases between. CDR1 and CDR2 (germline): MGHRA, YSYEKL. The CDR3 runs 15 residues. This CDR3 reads CASSQEYVYAQPQHF. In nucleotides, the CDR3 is TGCGCCAGCAGCCAAGAGTACGTATATGCCCAGCCCCAGCATTTT.

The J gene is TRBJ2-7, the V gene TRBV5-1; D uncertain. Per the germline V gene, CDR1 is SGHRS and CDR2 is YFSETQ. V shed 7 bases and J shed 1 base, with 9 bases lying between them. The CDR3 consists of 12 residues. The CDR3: CASSTESYEQYF. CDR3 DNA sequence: TGCGCCAGCTCTACGGAGTCCTACGAGCAGTACTTC. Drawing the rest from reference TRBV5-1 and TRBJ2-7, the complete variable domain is KAGVTQTPRYLIKTRGQQVTLSCSPISGHRSVSWYQQTPGQGLQFLFEYFSETQRNKGNFPGRFSGRQFSNSRSEMNVSTLELGDSALYLCASSTESYEQYFGPGTRLTVT.

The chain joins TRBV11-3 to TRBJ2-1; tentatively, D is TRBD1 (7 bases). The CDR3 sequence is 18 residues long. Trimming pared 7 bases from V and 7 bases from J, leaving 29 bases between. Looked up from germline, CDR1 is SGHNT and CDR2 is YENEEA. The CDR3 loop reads CASTPGQGGSPGRNEQFF. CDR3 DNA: TGTGCCAGCACCCCCGGGCAGGGGGGTTCACCGGGCCGGAATGAGCAGTTCTTC.

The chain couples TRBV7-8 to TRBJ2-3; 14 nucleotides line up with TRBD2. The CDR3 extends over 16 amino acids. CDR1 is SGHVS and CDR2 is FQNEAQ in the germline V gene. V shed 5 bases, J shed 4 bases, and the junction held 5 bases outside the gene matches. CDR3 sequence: CASSAGLAGDSDTQYF. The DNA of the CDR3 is TGTGCCAGCAGCGCGGGACTAGCGGGAGATTCAGATACGCAGTATTTT.

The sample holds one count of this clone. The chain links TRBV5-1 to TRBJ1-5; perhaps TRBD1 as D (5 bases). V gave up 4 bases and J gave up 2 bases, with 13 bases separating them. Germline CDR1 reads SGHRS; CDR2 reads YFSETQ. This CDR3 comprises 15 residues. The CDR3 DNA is TGCGCCAGCAGCGTGGACACTGGGGGCAATCAGCCCCAGCATTTT. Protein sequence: CASSVDTGGNQPQHF. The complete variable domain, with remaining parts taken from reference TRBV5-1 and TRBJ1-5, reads KAGVTQTPRYLIKTRGQQVTLSCSPISGHRSVSWYQQTPGQGLQFLFEYFSETQRNKGNFPGRFSGRQFSNSRSEMNVSTLELGDSALYLCASSVDTGGNQPQHFGDGTRLSIL.

CDR3 sequence (DNA): TGCGCCAGCGGTCCTCTGAGCTCCTACGAGCAGTACTTC. This codes for CASGPLSSYEQYF. The V gene is TRBV5-1, the J gene TRBJ2-7; D is uncertain. Per the germline V gene, CDR1 is SGHRS and CDR2 is YFSETQ. The CDR3 runs to 13 residues. Trimming took off 7 bases at V and 0 bases at J, with 11 bases between the two ends.

Written as DNA, the CDR3 is TGCGCCAGCAGCCAATTCCTGGAATGGAACACTGAAGCTTTCTTT. Its protein is CASSQFLEWNTEAFF. The V gene is TRBV4-3, the J gene TRBJ1-1; D is uncertain. Trimming left V 2 bases short and J 1 base short, with 11 bases between. The CDR3 is made up of 15 amino acids. Germline assignment: CDR1 LGHNA and CDR2 YSLEER.

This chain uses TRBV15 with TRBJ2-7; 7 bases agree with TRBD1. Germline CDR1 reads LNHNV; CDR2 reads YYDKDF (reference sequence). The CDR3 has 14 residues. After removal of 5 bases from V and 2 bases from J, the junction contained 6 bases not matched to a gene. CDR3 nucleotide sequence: TGTGCCACCAGCGGGGACAGTTATACCTACGAGCAGTACTTC. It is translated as CATSGDSYTYEQYF.

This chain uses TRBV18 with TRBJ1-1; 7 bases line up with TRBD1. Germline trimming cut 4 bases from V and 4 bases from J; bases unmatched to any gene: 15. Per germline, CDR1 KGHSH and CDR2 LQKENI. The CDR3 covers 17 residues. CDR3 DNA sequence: TGTGCCAGCTCACTTCGGGCGGACAGCCCAGGGGGCACTGAAGCTTTCTTT. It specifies CASSLRADSPGGTEAFF.

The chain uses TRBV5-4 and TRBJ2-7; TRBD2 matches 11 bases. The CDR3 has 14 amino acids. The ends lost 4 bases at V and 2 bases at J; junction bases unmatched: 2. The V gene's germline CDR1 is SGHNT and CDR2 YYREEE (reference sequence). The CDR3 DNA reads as TGTGCCAGCAGCGAGGGACTAGCGGCCTACGAGCAGTACTTC. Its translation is CASSEGLAAYEQYF.

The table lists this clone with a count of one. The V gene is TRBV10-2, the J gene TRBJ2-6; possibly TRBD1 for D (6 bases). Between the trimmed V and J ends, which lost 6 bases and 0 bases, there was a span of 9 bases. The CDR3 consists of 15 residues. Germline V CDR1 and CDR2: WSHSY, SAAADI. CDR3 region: CASREDSSGANVLTF. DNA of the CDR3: TGCGCCAGCAGAGAGGACAGCTCTGGGGCCAACGTCCTGACTTTC.

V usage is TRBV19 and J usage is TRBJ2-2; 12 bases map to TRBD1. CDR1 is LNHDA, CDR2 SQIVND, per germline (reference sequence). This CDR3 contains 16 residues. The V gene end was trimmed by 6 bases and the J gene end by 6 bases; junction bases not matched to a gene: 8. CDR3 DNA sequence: TGTGCCAGTAGACGGGGGGGACAGGGGGCGGCCGGGGAGCTGTTTTTT. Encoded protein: CASRRGGQGAAGELFF. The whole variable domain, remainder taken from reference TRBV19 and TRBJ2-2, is DGGITQSPKYLFRKEGQNVTLSCEQNLNHDAMYWYRQDPGQGLRLIYYSQIVNDFQKGDIAEGYSVSREKKESFPLTVTSAQKNPTAFYLCASRRGGQGAAGELFFGEGSRLTVL.

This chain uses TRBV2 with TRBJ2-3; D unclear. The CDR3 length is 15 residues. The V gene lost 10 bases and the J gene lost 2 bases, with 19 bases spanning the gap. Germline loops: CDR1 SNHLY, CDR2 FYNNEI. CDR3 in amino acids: CATKNGRSATDTQYF. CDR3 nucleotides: TGTGCCACTAAAAACGGCCGATCTGCCACAGATACGCAGTATTTT.

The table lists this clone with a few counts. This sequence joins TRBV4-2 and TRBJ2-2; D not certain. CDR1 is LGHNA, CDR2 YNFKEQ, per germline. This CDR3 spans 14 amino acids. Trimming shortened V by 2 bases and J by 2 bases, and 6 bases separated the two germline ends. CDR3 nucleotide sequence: TGTGCCAGCAGCCAATTGACAAACACCGGGGAGCTGTTTTTT. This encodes CASSQLTNTGELFF.

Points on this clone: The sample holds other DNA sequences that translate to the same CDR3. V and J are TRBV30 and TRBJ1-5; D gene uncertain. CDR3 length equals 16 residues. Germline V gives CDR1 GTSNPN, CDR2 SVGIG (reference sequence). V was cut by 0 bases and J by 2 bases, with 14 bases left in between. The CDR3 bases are TGTGCCTGGAGTGTACGGGCGGGGAGGGGCAATCAGCCCCAGCATTTT. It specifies CAWSVRAGRGNQPQHF.

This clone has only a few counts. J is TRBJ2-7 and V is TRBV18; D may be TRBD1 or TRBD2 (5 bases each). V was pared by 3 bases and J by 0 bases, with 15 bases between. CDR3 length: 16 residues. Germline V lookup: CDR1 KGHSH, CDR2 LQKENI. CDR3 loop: CASSPRRDGSSYEQYF. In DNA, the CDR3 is TGTGCCAGCTCACCTCGCCGGGACGGAAGCTCCTACGAGCAGTACTTC.

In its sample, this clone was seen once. For the CDR3, the DNA is TGTGCCAGCAGATTTAATACAGATCAGCCCCAGCATTTT. This translates into CASRFNTDQPQHF. The chain recombines TRBV7-2 with TRBJ1-5; no firm D call. Between the trimmed V and J ends, which lost 6 bases and 5 bases, there was a span of 11 bases. From germline, CDR1 is SGHTA and CDR2 FQGNSA. The CDR3 is 13 amino acids.

The CDR3 coding sequence is TGTGCCAGCAGCCAAGAATTGAGCAATCAGCCCCAGCATTTT. As protein: CASSQELSNQPQHF. The chain is built from TRBV4-2 and TRBJ1-5; D is unresolved. The CDR3 sequence is 14 residues long. Per the germline V gene, CDR1 is LGHNA and CDR2 is YNFKEQ. V gave up 0 bases and J gave up 1 base, with 4 bases separating them.

CDR3 region: CASSGGQRTDTQYF. CDR3 DNA sequence: TGTGCCAGCAGTGGGGGACAGCGCACAGATACGCAGTATTTT. The rearrangement joins TRBV2 to TRBJ2-3, with TRBD1 identical over 7 bases. Looked up from germline, CDR1 is SNHLY and CDR2 is FYNNEI. CDR3 length: 14 residues. J was trimmed by 1 base and V by 4 bases; bases with no gene match: 2.

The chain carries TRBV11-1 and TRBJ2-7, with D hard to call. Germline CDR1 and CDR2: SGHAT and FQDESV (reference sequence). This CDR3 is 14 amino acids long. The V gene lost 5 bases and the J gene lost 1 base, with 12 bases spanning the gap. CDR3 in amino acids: CASSPEEGSYEQYF. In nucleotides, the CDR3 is TGTGCCAGCAGCCCCGAGGAAGGTTCCTACGAGCAGTACTTC.

The CDR3, as DNA: TGTGCCAGCAGCTTAGGGTACGGCAGCACTGAAGCTTTCTTT. Translated: CASSLGYGSTEAFF. The chain carries TRBV11-2 and TRBJ1-1; no reliable D call. The CDR3 has 14 residues. Trimming left V 1 base short and J 4 bases short, with 10 bases between. Looked up from germline, CDR1 is SGHAT and CDR2 is FQNNGV.

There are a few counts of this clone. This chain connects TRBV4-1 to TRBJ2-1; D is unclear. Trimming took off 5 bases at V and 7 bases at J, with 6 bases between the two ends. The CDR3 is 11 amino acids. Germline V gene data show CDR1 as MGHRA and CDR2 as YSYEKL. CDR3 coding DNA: TGCGCCAGCAGCGGTGGGAATGAGCAGTTCTTC. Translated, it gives CASSGGNEQFF.

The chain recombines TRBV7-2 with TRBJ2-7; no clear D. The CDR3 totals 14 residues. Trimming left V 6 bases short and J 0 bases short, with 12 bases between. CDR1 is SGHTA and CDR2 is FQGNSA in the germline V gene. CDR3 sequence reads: CASRPPGSSYEQYF. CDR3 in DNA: TGTGCCAGCAGACCTCCTGGCAGCTCCTACGAGCAGTACTTC.